This T cell receptor (beta chain) was retrieved from a study of early T cells in non-severe SARS-CoV-2 infection. MiXCR, run by TCRdb on the 5' RACE reads, gives a single entry per CDR3 protein. The sample includes tens of thousands of distinct CDR3 sequences, around 3% of them seen just once. V shed 3 bases and J 1 base; nucleotides not matched to a gene: 8. CDR1 MGHDK and CDR2 SYGVNS come from the germline V gene. This CDR3 is 18 amino acids long. This clonotype was detected ten times or more. The sequencing sample was made of whole blood. This receptor was identified in an adult who was a healthcare worker with PCR-confirmed SARS-CoV-2 infection or an uninfected control (not recorded which). The chain combines TRBV25-1 with TRBJ2-3, with 12 bases lining up with TRBD2. The CDR3 sequence: CASSELLAGGLGTDTQYF. The CDR3 coding sequence is TGTGCCAGCAGTGAGCTACTAGCGGGGGGTCTCGGCACAGATACGCAGTATTTT.